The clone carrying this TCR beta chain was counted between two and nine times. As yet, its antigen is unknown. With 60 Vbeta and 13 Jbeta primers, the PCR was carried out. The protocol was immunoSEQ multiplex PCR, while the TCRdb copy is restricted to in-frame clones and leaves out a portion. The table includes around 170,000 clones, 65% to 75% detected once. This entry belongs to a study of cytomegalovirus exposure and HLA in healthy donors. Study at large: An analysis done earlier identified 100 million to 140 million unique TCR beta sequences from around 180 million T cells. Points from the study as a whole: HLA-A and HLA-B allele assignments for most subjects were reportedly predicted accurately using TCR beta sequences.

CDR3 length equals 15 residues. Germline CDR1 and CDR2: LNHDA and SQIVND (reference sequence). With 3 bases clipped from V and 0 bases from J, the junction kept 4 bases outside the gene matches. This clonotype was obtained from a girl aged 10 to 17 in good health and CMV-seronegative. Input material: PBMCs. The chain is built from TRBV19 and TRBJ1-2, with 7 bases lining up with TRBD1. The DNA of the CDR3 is TGTGCCAGTAGTATGCCAGGGGGGACTAACTATGGCTACACCTTC. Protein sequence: CASSMPGGTNYGYTF.